These 21 T cell receptor beta chains originate from one sample sequenced in a study of cytomegalovirus exposure and HLA in healthy donors. Use of 60 Vbeta and 13 Jbeta primers characterized the PCR. The assay was immunoSEQ multiplex PCR, and TCRdb's table has in-frame clones only and misses some. This sample carries under 200,000 clones, approximately 84% of them seen once, and the ten largest clones take roughly 2.6%. Material for sequencing was PBMCs. The receptor set was obtained from a woman aged 45 to 65 in good health and CMV-seropositive.

This chain connects TRBV5-1 to TRBJ2-2, with 13 positions matching TRBD2. Germline trimming cut 3 bases from V and 3 bases from J; bases unmatched to any gene: 8. Germline CDR1 SGHRS, CDR2 YFSETQ. The CDR3 length is 18 residues. DNA for the CDR3: TGCGCCAGCAGCTCAGGGACTAGCGGGGCCACGTACACCGGGGAGCTGTTTTTT. Translation gives CASSSGTSGATYTGELFF.

The chain has TRBV6-4 and TRBJ1-1; D not resolved. Germline CDR1 and CDR2: MRHNA and SNTAGT. Trimming took off 2 bases at V and 4 bases at J, with 5 bases between the two ends. The CDR3 spans 12 residues. In DNA form, the CDR3 reads TGTGCCAGCAGTGACCTTAGCACTGAAGCTTTCTTT. Protein: CASSDLSTEAFF.

The rearrangement joins TRBV6-6 to TRBJ2-3; 8 positions match TRBD2. The V gene's germline CDR1 is MNHNY and CDR2 SVGAGI (reference sequence). Germline trimming cut 6 bases from V and 7 bases from J; bases unmatched to any gene: 9. CDR3 length: 14 amino acids. The CDR3 here is CASRSGGWLNTQYF. Written as DNA, the CDR3 is TGTGCCAGCAGGTCGGGGGGGTGGCTAAATACGCAGTATTTT.

This chain joins TRBV7-3 and TRBJ2-1; no definite D call. CDR3 length equals 13 residues. The ends were cut back, 1 base at V and 7 bases at J, with 8 bases in the middle. The germline V gene encodes CDR1 SGHTA and CDR2 FQGTGA. The CDR3 spells CASSLIAGNEQFF. For the CDR3, the DNA is TGTGCCAGCAGCTTAATAGCCGGGAATGAGCAGTTCTTC.

The V gene is TRBV6-1, the J gene TRBJ2-2; D not resolved. CDR3 length equals 11 residues. V lost 5 bases and J lost 6, with 4 bases in between. The germline gives CDR1 MNHNS, CDR2 SASEGT. CDR3 sequence reads: CASSSAGELFF. CDR3 sequence (DNA): TGTGCCAGCAGTTCCGCCGGGGAGCTGTTTTTT.

This sequence joins TRBV13 and TRBJ2-7; 7 bases map to TRBD2. The CDR3 has 15 amino acids. J was trimmed by 4 bases and V by 5 bases; bases with no gene match: 11. CDR1 is PRHDT, CDR2 FYEKMQ, per germline (reference sequence). DNA of the CDR3: TGTGCCAGCAGCGAGGGTGGACTAGTCTCGTACGAGCAGTACTTC. It encodes CASSEGGLVSYEQYF.

The chain joins TRBV4-1 to TRBJ2-1; TRBD2 agrees at 9 bases. Looked up from germline, CDR1 is MGHRA and CDR2 is YSYEKL. CDR3 length: 15 amino acids. J lost 5 bases, V lost 1 base, and 3 bases had no gene match. CDR3 amino acids: CASSQGLAGNNEQFF. Here the CDR3 DNA reads TGCGCCAGCAGCCAAGGTCTAGCGGGGAACAATGAGCAGTTCTTC.

This clone was seen only a few times. The gene calls are TRBV6-5 and TRBJ2-7; 7 nucleotides agree with TRBD1. Trimming at V came to 5 bases and at J to 7 bases, leaving 11 bases not matched to a gene. CDR1 is MNHEY, CDR2 SVGAGI, per germline. The CDR3 extends over 14 amino acids. CDR3 coding DNA: TGTGCCAGCAGTCCTTCGACAGGGCACAAGGAGCAGTACTTC. Its protein is CASSPSTGHKEQYF.

This clone was picked up one time. The gene calls are TRBV15 and TRBJ1-2; perhaps TRBD1 as D (5 bases). CDR1 and CDR2 (germline): LNHNV, YYDKDF (reference sequence). This CDR3 contains 13 residues. The ends were cut back, 0 bases at V and 8 bases at J, with 10 bases in the middle. The CDR3 DNA follows: TGTGCCACCAGCAGAGACAGGGTGGGGGGCTACACCTTC. It yields the protein CATSRDRVGGYTF.

The genes are TRBV29-1 and TRBJ1-1, with D perhaps TRBD1 (5 bases). Germline V lookup: CDR1 SQVTM, CDR2 ANQGSEA. The CDR3 totals 14 residues. The V and J ends lost 4 bases and 4 bases respectively, with 16 bases between them. CDR3: CSVAWQGGSTEAFF. The CDR3 coding sequence is TGCAGCGTTGCCTGGCAGGGAGGGAGCACTGAAGCTTTCTTT.

The V call is TRBV19, the J call TRBJ1-2, with D hard to call. Trimming removed 2 bases from V and 1 base from J, with 11 bases in between. This CDR3 region has 15 residues. Germline CDR1 LNHDA, CDR2 SQIVND (reference sequence). In DNA form, the CDR3 reads TGTGCCAGTAGTATAAATCCGAGTCTTAACTATGGCTACACCTTC. Encoded protein: CASSINPSLNYGYTF.

The genes are TRBV27 and TRBJ2-7, with D perhaps matching TRBD2 (7 bases). V lost 3 bases to trimming and J lost 2 bases, with 11 bases between them. The germline gives CDR1 MNHEY, CDR2 SMNVEV (reference sequence). The CDR3 contains 14 residues. CDR3 sequence (DNA): TGTGCCAGCAGTTTGGGGGGGCGTCCCTACGAGCAGTACTTC. Residues: CASSLGGRPYEQYF.

This sequence joins TRBV7-2 and TRBJ2-7; 10 nucleotides line up with TRBD2. V lost 6 bases, J lost 3 bases, and 5 bases stayed unmatched. This CDR3 comprises 14 residues. Germline CDR1 and CDR2: SGHTA and FQGNSA. The CDR3 region is CASSFSGGGYEQYF. The CDR3 nucleotides read TGTGCCAGCAGTTTCAGCGGGGGGGGCTACGAGCAGTACTTC.

This clone was observed a single time. The J gene is TRBJ2-5, the V gene TRBV7-2; 10 bases are shared with TRBD1. The CDR3 runs to 14 residues. CDR1 SGHTA and CDR2 FQGNSA come from the germline V gene. The ends lost 4 bases at V and 5 bases at J; junction bases unmatched: 4. The CDR3 here is CASSSGTGVETQYF. The CDR3 nucleotides read TGTGCCAGCAGCTCCGGGACAGGGGTGGAGACCCAGTACTTC.

V is TRBV30 and J is TRBJ2-7; no reliable D call. Germline-derived CDR1 and CDR2 are GTSNPN and SVGIG (reference sequence). This CDR3 is built from 11 residues. Trimming left V 3 bases short and J 6 bases short, with 9 bases between. DNA of the CDR3: TGTGCCTGGAGCCCCGACTCCGAGCAGTACTTC. It translates to CAWSPDSEQYF.

The chain combines TRBV7-2 with TRBJ2-5; 9 bases match TRBD2. This CDR3 spans 15 amino acids. The germline V gene encodes CDR1 SGHTA and CDR2 FQGNSA. Trimming at V came to 5 bases and at J to 3 bases, leaving 7 bases not matched to a gene. This CDR3 is CASSPGVAGEETQYF. The DNA of the CDR3 is TGTGCCAGCAGCCCTGGAGTAGCGGGGGAAGAGACCCAGTACTTC. The full variable domain, with the rest looked up from reference TRBV7-2 and TRBJ2-5, is GAGVSQSPSNKVTEKGKDVELRCDPISGHTALYWYRQSLGQGLEFLIYFQGNSAPDKSGLPSDRFSAERTGGSVSTLTIQRTQQEDSAVYLCASSPGVAGEETQYFGPGTRLLVL.

This clone was recorded only once. This chain uses TRBV29-1 with TRBJ1-2; the match to TRBD1 covers 9 bases. The CDR3 runs to 13 residues. The V gene end was trimmed by 5 bases and the J gene end by 2 bases; junction bases not matched to a gene: 3. Per germline, CDR1 SQVTM and CDR2 ANQGSEA. CDR3 in DNA: TGCAGCGTTCGGGACAGGGAGAACTATGGCTACACCTTC. Amino acid sequence: CSVRDRENYGYTF.

The chain uses TRBV7-6 and TRBJ2-3; 13 nucleotides agree with TRBD2. Germline V gene data show CDR1 as SGHVS and CDR2 as FNYEAQ. Trimming removed 5 bases from V and 5 bases from J; junction bases left unmatched: 7. CDR3 length equals 16 residues. The CDR3 DNA follows: TGTGCCAGCAGCCCGCTACTAGCGGGGGGGCAAGATACGCAGTATTTT. Translated, it gives CASSPLLAGGQDTQYF.

This clone was detected only once. The chain combines TRBV6-5 with TRBJ2-7; TRBD1 agrees at 7 bases. The length of the CDR3 is 12 residues. V gave up 6 bases and J gave up 6 bases; unmatched junction bases: 5. CDR1 is MNHEY and CDR2 is SVGAGI in the germline V gene. CDR3 amino acids: CASREQGSEQYF. CDR3 bases: TGTGCCAGCAGAGAACAGGGGAGCGAGCAGTACTTC.

The chain uses TRBV7-9 and TRBJ2-2; 10 bases fit TRBD1. The CDR3 is 15 residues long. The V gene end was trimmed by 1 base and the J gene end by 7 bases; junction bases not matched to a gene: 3. Germline assignment: CDR1 SEHNR and CDR2 FQNEAQ (reference sequence). The CDR3 spells CASSLGQGASGELFF. The DNA for the CDR3 is TGTGCCAGCAGCTTAGGACAGGGGGCGAGCGGGGAGCTGTTTTTT.

The V and J genes are TRBV28 and TRBJ1-6; 10 bases map to TRBD1. This CDR3 is built from 15 residues. Germline assignment: CDR1 MDHEN and CDR2 SYDVKM. The V and J ends lost 6 bases and 9 bases, in that order; junction bases with no gene match: 8. The CDR3 DNA reads TGTGCCAGCAGCTATCGACAGGGGGCGATTTCACCCCTCCACTTT. Protein product: CASSYRQGAISPLHF.